Listed below are T cell receptor beta chains from one sample, sequenced in a study of cytomegalovirus exposure and HLA in healthy donors. The data were produced by immunoSEQ multiplex PCR, yet TCRdb's version contains in-frame clones alone and is incomplete. The sample carries about 76,000 clones, around 80% recorded once. The specimen was PBMCs. These receptors all come from a male donor in good health and CMV-seropositive. The conserved cysteine and the conserved F or W are not part of the CDR3 here. Fields, in order: V gene, J gene, CDR3 protein.

>TRBV14|TRBJ2-7
ASSQTTGSYEQY
>TRBV11-3|TRBJ1-1
ASSSRGTEAF
>TRBV30|TRBJ1-1
AWSKEGDTEAF
>TRBV5-8|TRBJ1-2
ASSTSRDSRGYT
>TRBV5-4|TRBJ2-2
ASSSGLHTGELF
>TRBV6-7|TRBJ2-7
ASSYPFHEQY
>TRBV28|TRBJ2-7
ASGQTGHYYEQY
>TRBV4-3|TRBJ1-1
ASSRVQGEAF
>TRBV9|TRBJ1-5
ASSVGGLGNQPQH
>TRBV5-6|TRBJ2-7
ASSLLSRGRIGSYYEQY
>TRBV7-9|TRBJ1-2
ASSPWTGYGYT
>TRBV19|TRBJ1-2
ASSMGGLGGYT
>TRBV4-1|TRBJ2-1
ASSPTILSEQF
>TRBV27|TRBJ2-5
ASSLGSSGRAGETQY
>TRBV18|TRBJ1-2
ASSRRTGSEGDGYT
>TRBV7-2|TRBJ2-7
ASSLDSSQGPYEQY
>TRBV2|TRBJ2-5
ASSEGLAGGLGETQY
>TRBV6-5|TRBJ2-5
ASKAGVGGFETQY
>TRBV5-6|TRBJ2-5
ASSLAGGETQY
>TRBV6-5|TRBJ2-1
ASSQRTTFGNEQF
>TRBV29-1|TRBJ2-1
SVEGAVNEQF
>TRBV11-1|TRBJ2-7
ASSLERDRGNEQY
>TRBV19|TRBJ2-5
ASKGAGEAETQY
>TRBV7-8|TRBJ2-4
ASSSGGAKNIQY
>TRBV9|TRBJ2-1
ASSVGTSILTNEQF
>TRBV19|TRBJ2-5
ASSITGREGQETQY
>TRBV2|TRBJ2-7
ASTMAGLNEQY
>TRBV6-1|TRBJ2-7
ASIRDRASEQY
>TRBV15|TRBJ2-7
ATSRDRLAGVHEQY
>TRBV28|TRBJ1-4
ASSAPRQGAGEKLF
>TRBV5-1|TRBJ1-2
ASSLTGSYGYT
>TRBV19|TRBJ1-1
ASSILAGRVNTEAF
>TRBV9|TRBJ2-5
ASSELAVQETQY
>TRBV5-1|TRBJ1-1
ASSSDLNTEAF
>TRBV7-8|TRBJ2-3
ASSRNSGSTDTQY
>TRBV28|TRBJ2-1
ASRDDRDTYNEQF
>TRBV7-2|TRBJ1-2
ASSAAGARGYT
>TRBV14|TRBJ1-2
ASSQDSGFGRYT
>TRBV5-1|TRBJ2-5
ASSVTSGSGGQETQY
>TRBV30|TRBJ1-4
AWSKGLGEKLF
>TRBV18|TRBJ1-1
ASSPPPRTDRAGDTEAF
>TRBV18|-
ASSAGTGLSYEQY
>TRBV9|TRBJ2-1
ASSVAAAGEQF
>TRBV15|TRBJ2-5
ATSRGRVGQGWRETQY
>TRBV7-8|TRBJ1-5
ASSLNRGRLLQPQH